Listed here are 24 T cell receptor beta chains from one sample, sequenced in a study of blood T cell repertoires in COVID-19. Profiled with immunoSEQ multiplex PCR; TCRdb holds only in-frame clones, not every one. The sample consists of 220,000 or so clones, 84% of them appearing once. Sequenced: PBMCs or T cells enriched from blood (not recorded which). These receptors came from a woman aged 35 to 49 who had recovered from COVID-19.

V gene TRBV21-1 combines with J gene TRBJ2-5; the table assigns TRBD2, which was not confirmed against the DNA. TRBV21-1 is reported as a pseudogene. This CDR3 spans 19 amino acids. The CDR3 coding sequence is TGTGCCAGCAGCAAAGCTTCAGCGGGAGGAGGACCGGTTGTAGAGACCCAGTACTTC. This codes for CASSKASAGGGPVVETQYF.

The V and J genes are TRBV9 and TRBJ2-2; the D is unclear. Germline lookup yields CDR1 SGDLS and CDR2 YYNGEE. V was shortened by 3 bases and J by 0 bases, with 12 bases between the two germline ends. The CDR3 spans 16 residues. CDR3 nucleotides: TGTGCCAGCAGCGAGCCTCGGAGTTCGAACACCGGGGAGCTGTTTTTT. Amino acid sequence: CASSEPRSSNTGELFF.

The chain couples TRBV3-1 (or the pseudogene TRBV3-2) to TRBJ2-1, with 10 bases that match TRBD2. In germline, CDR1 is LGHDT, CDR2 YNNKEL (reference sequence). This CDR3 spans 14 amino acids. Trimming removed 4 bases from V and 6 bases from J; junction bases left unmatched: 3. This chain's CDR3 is CASSRAGGLNEQFF. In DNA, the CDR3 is TGTGCCAGCAGCCGAGCGGGAGGGCTCAATGAGCAGTTCTTC.

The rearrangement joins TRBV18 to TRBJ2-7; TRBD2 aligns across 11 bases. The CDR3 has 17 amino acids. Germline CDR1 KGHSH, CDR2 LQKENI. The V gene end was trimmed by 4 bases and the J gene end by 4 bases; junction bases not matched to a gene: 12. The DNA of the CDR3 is TGTGCCAGCTCACAAGGGCTAGCGGGAGGAAGCACGTACGAGCAGTACTTC. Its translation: CASSQGLAGGSTYEQYF.

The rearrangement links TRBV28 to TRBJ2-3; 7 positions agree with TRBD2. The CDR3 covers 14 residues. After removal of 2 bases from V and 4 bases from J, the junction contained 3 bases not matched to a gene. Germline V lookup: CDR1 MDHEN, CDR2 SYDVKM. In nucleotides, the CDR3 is TGTGCCAGCAGTTTACTTGCGGGAGCAGATACGCAGTATTTT. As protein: CASSLLAGADTQYF.

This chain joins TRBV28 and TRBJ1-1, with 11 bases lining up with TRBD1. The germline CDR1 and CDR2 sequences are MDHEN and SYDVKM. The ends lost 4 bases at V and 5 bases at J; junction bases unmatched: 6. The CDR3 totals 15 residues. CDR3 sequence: CASSSRTGGRTEAFF. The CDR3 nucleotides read TGTGCCAGCAGTTCGCGGACAGGGGGCCGGACTGAAGCTTTCTTT.

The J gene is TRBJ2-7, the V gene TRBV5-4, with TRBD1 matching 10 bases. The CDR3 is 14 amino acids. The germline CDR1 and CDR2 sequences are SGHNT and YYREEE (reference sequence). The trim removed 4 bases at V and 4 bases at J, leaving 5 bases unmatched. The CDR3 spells CASSTPGQGYEQYF. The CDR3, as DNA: TGTGCCAGCAGCACCCCGGGACAGGGGTACGAGCAGTACTTC.

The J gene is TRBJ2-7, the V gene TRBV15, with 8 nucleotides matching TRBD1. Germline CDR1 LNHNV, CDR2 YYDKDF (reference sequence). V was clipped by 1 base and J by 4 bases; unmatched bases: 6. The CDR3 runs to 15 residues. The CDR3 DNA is TGTGCCACCAGCAGAGGGTGGACAGGGATGTACGAGCAGTACTTC. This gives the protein CATSRGWTGMYEQYF.

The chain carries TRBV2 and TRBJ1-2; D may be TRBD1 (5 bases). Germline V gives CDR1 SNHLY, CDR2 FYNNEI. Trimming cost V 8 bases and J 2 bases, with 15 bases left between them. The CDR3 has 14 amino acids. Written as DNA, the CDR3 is TGTGCCAGCGATGAAAGTGGGGGGAACTATGGCTACACCTTC. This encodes CASDESGGNYGYTF. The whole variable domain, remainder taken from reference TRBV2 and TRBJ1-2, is EPEVTQTPSHQVTQMGQEVILRCVPISNHLYFYWYRQILGQKVEFLVSFYNNEISEKSEIFDDQFSVERPDGSNFTLKIRSTKLEDSAMYFCASDESGGNYGYTFGSGTRLTVV.

CDR3 DNA: TGTGCCAGCAGTTTCACACTGAACACTGAAGCTTTCTTT. Amino acids: CASSFTLNTEAFF. The rearrangement uses TRBV6-5 and TRBJ1-1; no firm D call. Germline-derived CDR1 and CDR2 are MNHEY and SVGAGI. The CDR3 is 13 residues long. The V end was cut by 4 bases, the J end by 0 bases, with 6 bases between.

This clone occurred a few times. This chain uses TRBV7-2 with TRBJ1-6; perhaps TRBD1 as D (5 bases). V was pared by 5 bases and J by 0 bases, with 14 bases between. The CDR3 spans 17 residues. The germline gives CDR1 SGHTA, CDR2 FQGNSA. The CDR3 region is CASSRYAQDSYNSPLHF. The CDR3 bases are TGTGCCAGCAGCCGGTACGCACAGGACTCCTATAATTCACCCCTCCACTTT.

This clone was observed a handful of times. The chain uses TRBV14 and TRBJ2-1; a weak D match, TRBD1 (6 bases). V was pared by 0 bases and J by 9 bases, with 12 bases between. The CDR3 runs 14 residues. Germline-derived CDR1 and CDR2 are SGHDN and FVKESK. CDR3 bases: TGTGCCAGCAGCCAAGATTGGGGCAGGGGTGAGCAGTTCTTC. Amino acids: CASSQDWGRGEQFF.

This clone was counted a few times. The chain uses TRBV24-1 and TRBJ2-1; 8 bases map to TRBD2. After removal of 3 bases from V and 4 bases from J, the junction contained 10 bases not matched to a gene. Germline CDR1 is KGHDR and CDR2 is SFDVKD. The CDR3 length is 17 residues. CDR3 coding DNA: TGTGCCACCAGTGATGAGTCCAGCGGGAGTAAGTACAATGAGCAGTTCTTC. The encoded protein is CATSDESSGSKYNEQFF.

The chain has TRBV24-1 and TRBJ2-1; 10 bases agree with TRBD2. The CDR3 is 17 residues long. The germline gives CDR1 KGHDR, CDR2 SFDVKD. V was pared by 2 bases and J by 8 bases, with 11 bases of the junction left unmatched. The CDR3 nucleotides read TGTGCCACCAGTGATTGGGTGAGCGGGAGGGCCGGCTATGAGCAGTTCTTC. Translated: CATSDWVSGRAGYEQFF.

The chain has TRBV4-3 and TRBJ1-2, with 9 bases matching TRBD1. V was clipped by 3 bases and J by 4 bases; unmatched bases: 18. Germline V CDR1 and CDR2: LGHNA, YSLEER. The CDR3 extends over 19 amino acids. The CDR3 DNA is TGCGCCAGCAGCCAGCCTGGACAGGGGAACGGACTGGGTAGCTATGGCTACACCTTC. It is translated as CASSQPGQGNGLGSYGYTF.

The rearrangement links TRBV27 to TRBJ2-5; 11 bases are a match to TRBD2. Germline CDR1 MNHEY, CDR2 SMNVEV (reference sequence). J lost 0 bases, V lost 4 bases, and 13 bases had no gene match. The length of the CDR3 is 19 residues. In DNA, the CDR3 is TGTGCCAGCAGTTCCCGACAAGCCCTAGCGGGAGGTAACCAAGAGACCCAGTACTTC. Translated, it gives CASSSRQALAGGNQETQYF.

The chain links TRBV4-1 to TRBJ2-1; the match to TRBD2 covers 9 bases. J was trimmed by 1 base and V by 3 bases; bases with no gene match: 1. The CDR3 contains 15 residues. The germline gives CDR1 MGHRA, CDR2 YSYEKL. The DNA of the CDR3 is TGCGCCAGCAGCCAGACTAGCGGATCCTACAATGAGCAGTTCTTC. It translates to CASSQTSGSYNEQFF.

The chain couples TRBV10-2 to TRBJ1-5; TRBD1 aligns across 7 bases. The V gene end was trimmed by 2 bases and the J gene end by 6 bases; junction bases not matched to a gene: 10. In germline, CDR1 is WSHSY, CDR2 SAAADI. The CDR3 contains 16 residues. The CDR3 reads CASSEGTAEGIQPQHF. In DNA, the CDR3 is TGCGCCAGCAGTGAGGGGACAGCTGAAGGTATTCAGCCCCAGCATTTT.

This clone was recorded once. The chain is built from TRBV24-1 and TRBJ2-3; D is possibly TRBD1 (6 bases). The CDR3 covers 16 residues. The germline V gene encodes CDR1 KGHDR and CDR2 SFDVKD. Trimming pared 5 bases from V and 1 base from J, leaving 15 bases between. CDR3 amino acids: CATSGPDRLGTDTQYF. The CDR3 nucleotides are TGTGCCACCAGTGGACCCGACAGGCTTGGCACAGATACGCAGTATTTT.

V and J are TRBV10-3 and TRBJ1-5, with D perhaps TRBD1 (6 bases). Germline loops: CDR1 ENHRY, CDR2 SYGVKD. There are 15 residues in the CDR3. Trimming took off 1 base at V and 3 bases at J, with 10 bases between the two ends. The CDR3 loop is CAISEWTVPNQPQHF. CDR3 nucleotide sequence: TGTGCCATCAGTGAGTGGACAGTCCCCAATCAGCCCCAGCATTTT.

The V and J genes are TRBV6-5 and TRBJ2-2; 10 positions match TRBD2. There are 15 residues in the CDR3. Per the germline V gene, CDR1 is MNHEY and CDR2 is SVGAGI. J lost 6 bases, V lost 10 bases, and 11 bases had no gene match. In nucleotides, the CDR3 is TGTGCCACAACCGTACTAGCGGGGAATCCCGGGGAGCTGTTTTTT. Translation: CATTVLAGNPGELFF.

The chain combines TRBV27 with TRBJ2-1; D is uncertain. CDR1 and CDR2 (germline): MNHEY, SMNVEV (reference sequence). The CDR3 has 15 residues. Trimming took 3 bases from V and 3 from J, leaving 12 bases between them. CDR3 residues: CASSLTGDFYNEQFF. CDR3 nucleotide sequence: TGTGCCAGCAGTTTGACTGGAGACTTCTACAATGAGCAGTTCTTC.

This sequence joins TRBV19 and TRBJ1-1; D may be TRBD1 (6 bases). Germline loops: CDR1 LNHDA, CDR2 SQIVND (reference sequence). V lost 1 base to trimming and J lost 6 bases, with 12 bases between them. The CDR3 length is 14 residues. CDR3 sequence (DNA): TGTGCCAGTAGTATAGTGGGGGCGCAGGCTGAAGCTTTCTTT. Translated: CASSIVGAQAEAFF.

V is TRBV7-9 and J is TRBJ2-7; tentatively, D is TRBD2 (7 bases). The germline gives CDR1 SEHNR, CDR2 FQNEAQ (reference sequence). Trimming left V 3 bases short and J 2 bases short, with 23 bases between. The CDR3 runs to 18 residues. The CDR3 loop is CASSLALGDAGDTYEQYV. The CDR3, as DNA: TGTGCCAGCAGCTTGGCATTGGGAGATGCGGGGGACACCTACGAGCAGTACGTC.